This TCR beta chain stems from a study of cytomegalovirus exposure and HLA in healthy donors. Findings of the study overall: A later analysis linked a missense variant in DCLRE1C to the trimming of TCR beta V and J genes. Further analysis was carried out later, and it showed several of the most significant clusters appearing linked to common viral pathogens.

CDR1 is MNHEY, CDR2 SVGAGI, per germline. V lost 8 bases and J 9 bases, leaving 15 bases between the germline ends. The length of the CDR3 is 12 residues. Worth noting for this clone: The antigen is not known.

The PCR employed 60 Vbeta primers together with 13 Jbeta primers. The assay was immunoSEQ multiplex PCR, and TCRdb's table has in-frame clones only and misses some. The sample records 160,000 or so clones, over 80% being singletons. The TCR originated in a woman younger than 35 in good health and CMV-seronegative. The V and J genes are TRBV6-5 and TRBJ2-3; D remains unclear. The sequenced material came from PBMCs. DNA for the CDR3: TGTGCCAGCTACTCGAGGTCCCACACGCAGTATTTT. This encodes CASYSRSHTQYF.